A single sample gave rise to the 2 T cell receptor beta chains below, sequenced in a study of T cell responses to AZD1222 COVID-19 vaccine. Assay used: immunoSEQ multiplex PCR; TCRdb lists only in-frame clones, some missing. This sample yields around 110,000 clones, of which 80% to 90% are seen a single time; approximately 4% belongs to the top ten. The sample in question was peripheral blood, obtained on day 0 of MenACWY control vaccination. All receptors come from an adult in good health.

The chain employs TRBV7-2 and TRBJ1-5, with no clear D. In germline, CDR1 is SGHTA, CDR2 FQGNSA. V lost 1 base and J lost 9, with 10 bases in between. The CDR3 has 13 amino acids. The CDR3 protein is CASSLVFLRPQHF. DNA of the CDR3: TGTGCCAGCAGCTTAGTTTTCCTCCGGCCCCAGCATTTT.

This clone appeared a few times. V and J are TRBV19 and TRBJ1-2; D may be TRBD1 (6 bases). CDR1 is LNHDA and CDR2 is SQIVND in the germline V gene (reference sequence). This CDR3 is built from 12 residues. With 8 bases removed from V and 8 bases from J, the gap between germline ends came to 15 bases. The DNA for the CDR3 is TGTGCCAGTTCCCAGGGGCTGGAAGGCTACACCTTC. Translated: CASSQGLEGYTF.